This T cell receptor beta chain was recovered during a study of T cell repertoires in cytomegalovirus infection (dated by TCRdb to between 2018 and 2020). Concerning the study at large: The HLA type of each donor mattered for the analysis, because public TCR beta signatures pointed to carriage of CMV infection along with the matching HLA type.

The sequencing machine was an Illumina HiSeq 1500. TCRdb applied fastp at Q25 and MiXCR to the public reads, then kept only in-frame beta chains. One record per CDR3 amino acid sequence lists the most common genes and DNA. The table for this sample lists roughly 630,000 distinct CDR3 sequences; 20% to 25% of them were counted only once. The top ten constitute 7.5% to 9% of the sample. A few counts support this clonotype. Its recognized antigen is unknown. No per-base quality is available; no much larger clone lies one base away. Reading the germline V gene gives CDR1 SQVTM and CDR2 ANQGSEA. Trimming removed 8 bases from V and 4 bases from J, leaving 11 bases between the germline ends. The CDR3, cysteine through phenylalanine, is 12 amino acids long. The retained sequence is limited to the CDR3, 36 bases, with the frame set at the first base. The paper as a whole reports these results and caveats: In the ex vivo response, HLA-C-restricted CMV-specific TCR beta clonotypes were dominant, and in two of eight donors the single most frequent clonotype came from this HLA-C-restricted group. Cumulative frequency of public TCR beta family members discriminated carriers of CMV infection plus the relevant HLA type in this cohort and an independent roughly 330-donor cohort.

The sequence links TRBV29-1 to TRBJ2-2; the D gene identity is not certain. Sequencing was performed on CD8+ T cells from PBMCs. This receptor was identified in a human donor in good health (CMV status not recorded). Some clones in this sample may be carry-over from other donors' samples. The sequence in DNA is TGCAGCCTCAAGGCGCTCACCGGGGAGCTGTTTTTT. It codes for CSLKALTGELFF.